Following are 14 T cell receptor beta chains from one sample sequenced in a study of T cells in Graves' hyperthyroidism and ophthalmopathy. Template material for amplifying TCR beta CDR3 regions consisted of RNA transcripts. A first-round RT-PCR of the TCR CDR3 used the HTBI primer set. TCRdb called the multiplex PCR reads again in MiXCR, with one record for every CDR3 protein. The sample contains 600,000 to 650,000 distinct CDR3 sequences, around 21% of which appear only once. The source material was blood. Receptors originate from a man under 40 with Graves' ophthalmopathy.

This clonotype was seen more than once but under ten times. The rearrangement joins TRBV20-1 to TRBJ2-5; 10 bases fit TRBD2. Germline CDR1 DFQATT, CDR2 SNEGSKA (reference sequence). V shed 6 bases and J 5 bases; nucleotides not matched to a gene: 15. This CDR3 has 16 amino acids. CDR3 sequence reads: CSAPLAGSSLPETQYF. The CDR3 nucleotides are TGCAGTGCGCCACTAGCGGGATCCTCCCTTCCCGAGACCCAGTACTTC.

This clonotype has at least ten counts. The rearrangement joins TRBV28 to TRBJ2-1; unclear D gene. The V gene's germline CDR1 is MDHEN and CDR2 SYDVKM. The CDR3 has 14 amino acids. The ends were cut back, 3 bases at V and 6 bases at J, with 12 bases in the middle. For the CDR3, the DNA is TGTGCCAGCAGTTTCGGCTCTACTGCCAATGAGCAGTTCTTC. It encodes CASSFGSTANEQFF.

The gene calls are TRBV30 and TRBJ1-4; 10 bases align to TRBD1. Germline CDR1 GTSNPN, CDR2 SVGIG (reference sequence). V shed 2 bases, J shed 7 bases, and the junction held 7 bases outside the gene matches. The CDR3 is 15 amino acids. The CDR3 is CAWSNPTGGLEKLFF. As DNA, the CDR3 is TGTGCCTGGAGTAACCCGACAGGGGGCCTTGAAAAACTGTTTTTT.

This rearrangement joins TRBV13 to TRBJ2-1; possibly TRBD2 for D (6 bases). The CDR3 consists of 18 residues. The germline V and J ends were trimmed by 3 bases and 2 bases, with 20 bases remaining between them. CDR1 and CDR2 (germline): PRHDT, FYEKMQ (reference sequence). The CDR3 nucleotides read TGTGCCAGCAGCTTTTCTCGGGATGAGCGGGCCCCCTACAATGAGCAGTTCTTC. This codes for CASSFSRDERAPYNEQFF.

This chain uses TRBV28 with TRBJ2-3; 8 bases are shared with TRBD1. V shed 3 bases and J 5 bases; nucleotides not matched to a gene: 10. This CDR3 is 16 amino acids long. The germline gives CDR1 MDHEN, CDR2 SYDVKM. This CDR3 is CASSFSTGVGGDTQYF. The CDR3, as DNA: TGTGCCAGCAGTTTCTCGACAGGGGTCGGAGGAGATACGCAGTATTTT.

The V gene is TRBV29-1, the J gene TRBJ2-7; 9 nucleotides agree with TRBD2. The V and J ends lost 3 bases and 2 bases, in that order; junction bases with no gene match: 2. CDR1 and CDR2 from the germline V gene are SQVTM and ANQGSEA. CDR3 length: 13 residues. The CDR3 nucleotides read TGCAGCGTTGACGTAGCGGGAGCCTACGAGCAGTACTTC. Amino acid sequence: CSVDVAGAYEQYF.

The chain recombines TRBV28 with TRBJ2-1; 14 bases map to TRBD2. The CDR3 runs 17 residues. The junction had 8 bases not matched to a gene; V was cut back by 3 bases and J by 7 bases. Germline V CDR1 and CDR2: MDHEN, SYDVKM. CDR3 sequence (DNA): TGTGCCAGCAGTTTCCCCCCCGGGACTAGCGGGAGTAATGAGCAGTTCTTC. Translated: CASSFPPGTSGSNEQFF.

The V and J genes are TRBV9 and TRBJ2-2; a possible D gene is TRBD1 (6 bases). This CDR3 has 15 amino acids. V dropped 5 bases and J dropped 4 bases, with 15 bases sitting between them. The germline V gene encodes CDR1 SGDLS and CDR2 YYNGEE. CDR3 in amino acids: CASSEQDSRTGELFF. The CDR3 region has the DNA TGTGCCAGCAGTGAACAGGACAGCCGCACCGGGGAGCTGTTTTTT.

This clonotype was picked up a small number of times. The chain employs TRBV6-1 and TRBJ1-2; 7 bases line up with TRBD1. Trimming removed 5 bases from V and 2 bases from J; junction bases left unmatched: 8. The CDR3 sequence is 15 residues long. The germline CDR1 and CDR2 sequences are MNHNS and SASEGT. The CDR3 DNA reads TGTGCCAGCAGTTTCCTCGGACAGGACAACTATGGCTACACCTTC. Translating gives CASSFLGQDNYGYTF.

This clonotype was picked up many times. V gene TRBV20-1 combines with J gene TRBJ1-1; D call uncertain. The CDR3 has 16 amino acids. Trimming stripped 0 bases from V and 4 bases from J, with 18 bases between. The V gene's germline CDR1 is DFQATT and CDR2 SNEGSKA (reference sequence). CDR3 in amino acids: CSARDDDWSRFTEAFF. The CDR3 DNA reads as TGCAGTGCTAGAGATGATGATTGGTCCAGGTTCACTGAAGCTTTCTTT.

The chain joins TRBV18 to TRBJ2-6, with 7 bases lining up with TRBD1. V was clipped by 5 bases and J by 2 bases; unmatched bases: 6. This CDR3 spans 16 amino acids. The V gene's germline CDR1 is KGHSH and CDR2 LQKENI. In nucleotides, the CDR3 is TGTGCCAGCTCAACAGGGGCGAGTCCTGGGGCCAACGTCCTGACTTTC. Protein product: CASSTGASPGANVLTF.

This rearrangement joins TRBV5-1 to TRBJ2-1; TRBD2 agrees at 10 bases. The CDR3 length is 15 residues. V was pared by 5 bases and J by 4 bases, with 6 bases of the junction left unmatched. CDR1 SGHRS and CDR2 YFSETQ come from the germline V gene. The CDR3 reads CASRVTSGNYNEQFF. CDR3 coding DNA: TGCGCCAGCAGGGTAACTAGCGGGAATTACAATGAGCAGTTCTTC.

The V gene is TRBV6-2 or TRBV6-3, the J gene TRBJ2-1; 9 bases fit TRBD1. The CDR3 contains 15 residues. The V gene end was trimmed by 2 bases and the J gene end by 10 bases; junction bases not matched to a gene: 9. The germline gives CDR1 MNHEY, CDR2 SVGEGT. CDR3 in amino acids: CASSYAQGQGGEQFF. CDR3 bases: TGTGCCAGCAGTTACGCACAGGGACAGGGCGGGGAGCAGTTCTTC.

The rearrangement uses TRBV6-1 and TRBJ1-4, with TRBD1 as a possible D gene (6 bases). Germline CDR1 MNHNS, CDR2 SASEGT. The CDR3 spans 18 residues. Trimming left V 4 bases short and J 6 bases short, with 24 bases between. The CDR3 loop reads CASSAAVGGGPRDEKLFF. CDR3 sequence (DNA): TGTGCCAGCAGTGCCGCGGTAGGAGGGGGACCCCGAGATGAAAAACTGTTTTTT.